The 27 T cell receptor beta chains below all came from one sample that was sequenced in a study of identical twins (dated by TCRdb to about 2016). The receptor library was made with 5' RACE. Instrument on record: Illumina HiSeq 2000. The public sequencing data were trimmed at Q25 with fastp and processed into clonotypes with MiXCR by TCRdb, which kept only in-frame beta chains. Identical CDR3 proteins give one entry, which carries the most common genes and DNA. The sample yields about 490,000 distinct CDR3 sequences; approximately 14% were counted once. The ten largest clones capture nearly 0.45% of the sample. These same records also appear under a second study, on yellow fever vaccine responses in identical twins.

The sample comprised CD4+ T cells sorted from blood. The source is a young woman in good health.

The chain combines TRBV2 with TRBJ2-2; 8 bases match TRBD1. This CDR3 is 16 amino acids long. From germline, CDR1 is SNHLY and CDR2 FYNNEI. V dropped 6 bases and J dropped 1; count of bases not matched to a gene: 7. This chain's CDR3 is CASSGSGTGNTGELFF. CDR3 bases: TGTGCCAGCAGCGGTTCTGGGACAGGGAACACCGGGGAGCTGTTTTTT.

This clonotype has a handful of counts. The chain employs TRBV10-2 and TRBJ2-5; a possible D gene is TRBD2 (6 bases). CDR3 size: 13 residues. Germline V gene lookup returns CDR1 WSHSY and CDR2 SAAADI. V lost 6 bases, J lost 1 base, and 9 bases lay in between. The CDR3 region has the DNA TGCGCCAGCAGGGAGACTAGCCAAGAGACCCAGTACTTC. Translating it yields CASRETSQETQYF.

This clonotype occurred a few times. The CDR3 DNA is TGTGCCAGCAGCCAAGTTCCCACTAGTTTCCAAGAGACCCAGTACTTC. Amino acid sequence: CASSQVPTSFQETQYF. The genes are TRBV4-2 and TRBJ2-5; tentatively, D is TRBD2 (5 bases). Looked up from germline, CDR1 is LGHNA and CDR2 is YNFKEQ. V was pared by 1 base and J by 1 base, with 13 bases between. This CDR3 comprises 16 residues.

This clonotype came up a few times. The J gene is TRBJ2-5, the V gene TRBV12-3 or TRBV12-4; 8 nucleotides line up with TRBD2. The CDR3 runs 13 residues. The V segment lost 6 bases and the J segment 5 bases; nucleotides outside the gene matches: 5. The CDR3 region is CASSRTSPETQYF. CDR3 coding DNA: TGTGCCAGCAGCCGGACTAGCCCCGAGACCCAGTACTTC.

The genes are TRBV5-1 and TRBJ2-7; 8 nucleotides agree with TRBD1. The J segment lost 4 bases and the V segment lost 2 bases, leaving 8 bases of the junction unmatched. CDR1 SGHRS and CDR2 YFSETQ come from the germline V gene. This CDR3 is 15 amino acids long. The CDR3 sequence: CASSFTGTGGYEQYF. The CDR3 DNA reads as TGCGCCAGCAGCTTCACCGGGACAGGTGGTTACGAGCAGTACTTC.

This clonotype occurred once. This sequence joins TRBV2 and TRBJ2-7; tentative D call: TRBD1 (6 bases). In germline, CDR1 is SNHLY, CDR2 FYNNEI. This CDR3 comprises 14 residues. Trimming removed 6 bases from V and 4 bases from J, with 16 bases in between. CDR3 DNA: TGTGCCAGCAGGGGAGTTACAGGGTCGTACGAGCAGTACGTC. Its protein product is CASRGVTGSYEQYV.

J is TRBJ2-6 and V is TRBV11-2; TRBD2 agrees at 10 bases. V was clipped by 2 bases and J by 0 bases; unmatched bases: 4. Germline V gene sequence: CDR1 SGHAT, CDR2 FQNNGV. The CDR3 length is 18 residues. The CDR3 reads CASSLLSGGASGANVLTF. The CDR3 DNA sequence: TGTGCCAGCAGCTTATTAAGCGGGGGGGCCTCTGGGGCCAACGTCCTGACTTTC.

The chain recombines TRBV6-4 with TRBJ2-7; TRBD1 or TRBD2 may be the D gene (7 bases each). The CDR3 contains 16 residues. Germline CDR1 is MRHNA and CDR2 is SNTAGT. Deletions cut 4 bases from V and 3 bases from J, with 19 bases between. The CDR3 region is CASSADRGRGLYEQYF. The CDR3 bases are TGTGCCAGCAGTGCCGACCGGGGGAGGGGGCTCTACGAGCAGTACTTC.

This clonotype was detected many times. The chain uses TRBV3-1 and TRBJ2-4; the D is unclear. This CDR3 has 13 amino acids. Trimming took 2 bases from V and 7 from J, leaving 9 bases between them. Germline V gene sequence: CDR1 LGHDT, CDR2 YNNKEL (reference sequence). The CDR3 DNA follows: TGTGCCAGCAGCCAAACGATAGGGAACATTCAGTACTTC. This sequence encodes CASSQTIGNIQYF.

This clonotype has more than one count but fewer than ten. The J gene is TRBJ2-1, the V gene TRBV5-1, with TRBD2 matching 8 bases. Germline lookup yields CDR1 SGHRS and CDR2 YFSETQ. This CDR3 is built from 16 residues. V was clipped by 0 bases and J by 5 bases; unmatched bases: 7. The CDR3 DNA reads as TGCGCCAGCAGCTTGGATGGGACTAGGGGGGACAATGAGCAGTTCTTC. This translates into CASSLDGTRGDNEQFF.

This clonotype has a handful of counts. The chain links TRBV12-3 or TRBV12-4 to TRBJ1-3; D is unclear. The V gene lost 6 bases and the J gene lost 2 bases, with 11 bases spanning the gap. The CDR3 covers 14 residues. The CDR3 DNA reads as TGTGCCAGCAGGATCTTATCCCCTGGAAACACCATATATTTT. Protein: CASRILSPGNTIYF.

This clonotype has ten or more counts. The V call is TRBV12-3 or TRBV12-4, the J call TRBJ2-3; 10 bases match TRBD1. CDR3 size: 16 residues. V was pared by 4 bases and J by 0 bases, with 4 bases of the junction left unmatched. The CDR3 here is CASSWGQGFSTDTQYF. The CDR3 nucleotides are TGTGCCAGCAGTTGGGGACAGGGGTTTAGCACAGATACGCAGTATTTT.

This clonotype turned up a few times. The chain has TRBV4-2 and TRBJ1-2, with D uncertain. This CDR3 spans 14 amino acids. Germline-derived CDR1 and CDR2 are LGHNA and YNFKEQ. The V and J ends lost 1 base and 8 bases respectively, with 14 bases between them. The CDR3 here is CASSQAASIYGYTF. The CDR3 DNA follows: TGTGCCAGCAGCCAAGCGGCATCCATCTACGGCTACACCTTC.

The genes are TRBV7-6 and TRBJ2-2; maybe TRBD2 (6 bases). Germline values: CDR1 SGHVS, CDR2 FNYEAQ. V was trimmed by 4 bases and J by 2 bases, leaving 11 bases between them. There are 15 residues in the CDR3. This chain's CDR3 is CASSSNSGNTGELFF. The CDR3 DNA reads TGTGCCAGCAGCTCAAATAGCGGAAACACCGGGGAGCTGTTTTTT.

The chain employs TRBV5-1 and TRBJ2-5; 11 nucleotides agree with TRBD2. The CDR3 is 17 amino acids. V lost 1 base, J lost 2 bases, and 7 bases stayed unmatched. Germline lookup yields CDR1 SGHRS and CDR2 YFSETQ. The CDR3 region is CASSLFGVAGGQETQYF. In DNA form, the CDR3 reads TGCGCCAGCAGCTTGTTTGGTGTAGCGGGGGGGCAAGAGACCCAGTACTTC.

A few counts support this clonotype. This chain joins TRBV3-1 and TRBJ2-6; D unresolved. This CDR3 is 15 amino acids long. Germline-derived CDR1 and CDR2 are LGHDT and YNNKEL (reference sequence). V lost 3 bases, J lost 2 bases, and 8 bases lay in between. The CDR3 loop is CASSQALTGANVLTF. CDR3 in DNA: TGTGCCAGCAGCCAGGCCCTCACTGGGGCCAACGTCCTGACTTTC.

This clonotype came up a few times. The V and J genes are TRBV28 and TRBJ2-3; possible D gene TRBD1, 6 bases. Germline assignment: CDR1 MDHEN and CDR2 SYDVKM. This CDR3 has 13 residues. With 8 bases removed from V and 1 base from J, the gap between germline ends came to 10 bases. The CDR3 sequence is CASAPGGTDTQYF. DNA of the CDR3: TGTGCCAGCGCTCCAGGGGGCACAGATACGCAGTATTTT.

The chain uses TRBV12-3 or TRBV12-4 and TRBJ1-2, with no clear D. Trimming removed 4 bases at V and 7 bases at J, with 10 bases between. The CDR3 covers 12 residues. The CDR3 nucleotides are TGTGCCAGCAGTTCCCCCCCGGGTGGCTACACCTTC. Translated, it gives CASSSPPGGYTF.

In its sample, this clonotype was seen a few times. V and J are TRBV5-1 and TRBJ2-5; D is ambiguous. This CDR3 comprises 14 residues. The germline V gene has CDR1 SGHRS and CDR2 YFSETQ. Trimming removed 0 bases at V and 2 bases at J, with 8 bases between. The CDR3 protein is CASSLGSVQETQYF. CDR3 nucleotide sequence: TGCGCCAGCAGCTTGGGGTCCGTGCAAGAGACCCAGTACTTC.

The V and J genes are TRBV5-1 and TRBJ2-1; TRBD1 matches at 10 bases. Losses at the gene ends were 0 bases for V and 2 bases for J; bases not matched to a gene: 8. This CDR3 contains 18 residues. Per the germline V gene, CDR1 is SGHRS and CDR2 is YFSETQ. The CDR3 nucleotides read TGCGCCAGCAGCTTGGACCCTCCCGGGACAGGGGCCTACAATGAGCAGTTCTTC. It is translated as CASSLDPPGTGAYNEQFF.

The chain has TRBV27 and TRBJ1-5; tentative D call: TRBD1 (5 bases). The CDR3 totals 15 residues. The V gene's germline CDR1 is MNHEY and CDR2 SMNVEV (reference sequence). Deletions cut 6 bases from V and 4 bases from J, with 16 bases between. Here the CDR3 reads CASRPRQKVNQPQHF. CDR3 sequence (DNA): TGTGCCAGCAGGCCCCGACAGAAAGTAAATCAGCCCCAGCATTTT.

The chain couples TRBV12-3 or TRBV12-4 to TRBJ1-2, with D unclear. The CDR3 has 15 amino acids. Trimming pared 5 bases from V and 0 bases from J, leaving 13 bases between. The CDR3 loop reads CASSLRTAANYGYTF. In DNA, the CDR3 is TGTGCCAGCAGTCTCCGGACCGCTGCTAACTATGGCTACACCTTC.

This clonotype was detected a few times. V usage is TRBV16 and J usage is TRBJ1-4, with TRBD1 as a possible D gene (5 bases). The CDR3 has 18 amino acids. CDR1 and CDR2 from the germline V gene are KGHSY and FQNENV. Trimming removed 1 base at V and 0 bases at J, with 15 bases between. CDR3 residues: CASSQLGPGSATNEKLFF. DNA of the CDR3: TGTGCCAGCAGCCAATTGGGGCCAGGATCTGCAACTAATGAAAAACTGTTTTTT.

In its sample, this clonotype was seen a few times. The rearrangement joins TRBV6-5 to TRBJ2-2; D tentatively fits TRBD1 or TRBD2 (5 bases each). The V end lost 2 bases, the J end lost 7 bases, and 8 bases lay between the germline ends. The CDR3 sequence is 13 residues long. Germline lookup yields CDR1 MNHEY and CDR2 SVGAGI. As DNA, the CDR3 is TGTGCCAGCAGTTACAGAGGGGACGGGGAGCTGTTTTTT. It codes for CASSYRGDGELFF.

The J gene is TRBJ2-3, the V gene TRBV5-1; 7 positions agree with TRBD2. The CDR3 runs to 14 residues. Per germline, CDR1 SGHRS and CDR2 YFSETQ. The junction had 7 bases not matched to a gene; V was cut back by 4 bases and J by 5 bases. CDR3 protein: CASSPGRNGDTQYF. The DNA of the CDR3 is TGCGCCAGCAGCCCCGGGAGGAATGGAGATACGCAGTATTTT. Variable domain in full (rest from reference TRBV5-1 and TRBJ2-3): KAGVTQTPRYLIKTRGQQVTLSCSPISGHRSVSWYQQTPGQGLQFLFEYFSETQRNKGNFPGRFSGRQFSNSRSEMNVSTLELGDSALYLCASSPGRNGDTQYFGPGTRLTVL.

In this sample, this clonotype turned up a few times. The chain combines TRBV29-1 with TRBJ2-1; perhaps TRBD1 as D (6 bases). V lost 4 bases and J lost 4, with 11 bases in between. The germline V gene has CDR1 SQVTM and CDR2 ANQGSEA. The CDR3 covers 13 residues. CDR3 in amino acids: CSVVTGSYNEQFF. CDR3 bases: TGCAGCGTTGTAACAGGGTCGTACAATGAGCAGTTCTTC.

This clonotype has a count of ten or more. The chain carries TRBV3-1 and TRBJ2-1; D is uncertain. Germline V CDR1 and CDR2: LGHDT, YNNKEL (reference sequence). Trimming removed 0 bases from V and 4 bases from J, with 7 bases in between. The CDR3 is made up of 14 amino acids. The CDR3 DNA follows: TGTGCCAGCAGCCAAGATTGGAAATACAATGAGCAGTTCTTC. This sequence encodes CASSQDWKYNEQFF.